In its sample, the clone carrying this T cell receptor beta chain was seen a few times. The junction departs from the called germline gene at one end, perhaps through a read error. This sample is part of a study of tumor-infiltrating lymphocytes in oesophageal squamous cell carcinoma. TCRdb re-called the PCR reads through MiXCR, storing one row per CDR3 protein. The sample shows about 15,000 distinct CDR3 sequences, more than 50% of them seen only once. This TCR came from a male donor with esophageal squamous cell carcinoma. The sequenced sample consisted of esophageal tumor tissue.

DNA for the CDR3: TGTGCCAGCAGCCGAAGGGCGGTAGCGGGCCCCTTC. Translated: CASSRRAVAGPF. V is TRBV7-6 and J is TRBJ2-5, with TRBD2 matching 7 bases. In germline, CDR1 is SGHVS, CDR2 FNYEAQ. This CDR3 spans 12 amino acids.